This TCR beta chain was sequenced in a study of T-cell reconstitution after alpha-beta-depleted transplantation in children. V dropped 6 bases and J dropped 5; count of bases not matched to a gene: 12. Germline values: CDR1 SEHNR, CDR2 FQNEAQ (reference sequence). CDR3 length: 15 amino acids. TCRbeta library construction was performed incorporating unique molecular identifiers. MiXCR, applied by TCRdb to the PCR reads, yields one record per CDR3 protein. In the table there are approximately 350,000 distinct CDR3 sequences, around a tenth of which are singletons. This clonotype was picked up a small number of times.

The rearrangement uses TRBV7-9 and TRBJ2-5; 7 bases are a match to TRBD1. The sequenced sample was PBMCs from the stem cell graft donor, obtained from the stem cell graft. This clonotype was sampled from a human donor who donated a stem cell graft to a child with acute lymphoblastic leukemia. The chain's CDR3 is CASSRVWTGSETQYF. Written as DNA, the CDR3 is TGTGCCAGCAGTCGAGTCTGGACAGGATCGGAGACCCAGTACTTC.